This T cell receptor beta chain emerged from a study of cytomegalovirus exposure and HLA in healthy donors. Study information: In a later analysis, the roughly 120 validation repertoires were reported to have used the same platform as the approximately 690 first-cohort repertoires.

Concerning this clone itself: Its antigen is undetermined.

The donors were in the roughly 130-subject validation cohort; that cohort was separate from the roughly 700-subject first cohort. Deletions cut 2 bases from V and 4 bases from J, with 5 bases between. The CDR3 totals 12 residues. The germline gives CDR1 LNHNV, CDR2 YYDKDF (reference sequence). Study-level findings and limits: Accounts indicate the classifier identified cytomegalovirus status with strong specificity and sensitivity. TCR clusters originating in the first cohort tended to co-occur in the approximately 120 validation repertoires, according to a later analysis.

The protocol was immunoSEQ multiplex PCR, while the TCRdb copy is restricted to in-frame clones and leaves out a portion. There are 100,000 to 120,000 clones in the sample; 95% occur only once, and 0.67% lies in the top ten. The sample was PBMCs. The origin of this receptor is a woman between 18 and 30 years old in good health and CMV-seronegative. The chain uses TRBV15 and TRBJ1-2; D not certain. This chain's CDR3 is CATSRTSYGYTF. The CDR3 region has the DNA TGTGCCACCAGCAGAACAAGCTATGGCTACACCTTC.